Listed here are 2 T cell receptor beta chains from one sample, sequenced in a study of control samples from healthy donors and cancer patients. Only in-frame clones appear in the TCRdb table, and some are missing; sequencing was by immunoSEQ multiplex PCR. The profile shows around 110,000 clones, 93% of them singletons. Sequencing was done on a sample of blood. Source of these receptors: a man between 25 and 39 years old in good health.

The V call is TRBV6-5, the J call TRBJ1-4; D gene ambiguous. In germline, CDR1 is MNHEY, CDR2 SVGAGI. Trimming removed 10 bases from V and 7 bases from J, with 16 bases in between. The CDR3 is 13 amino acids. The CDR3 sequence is CATLDPNGEKLFF. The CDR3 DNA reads TGTGCCACCTTAGACCCGAACGGTGAAAAACTGTTTTTT.

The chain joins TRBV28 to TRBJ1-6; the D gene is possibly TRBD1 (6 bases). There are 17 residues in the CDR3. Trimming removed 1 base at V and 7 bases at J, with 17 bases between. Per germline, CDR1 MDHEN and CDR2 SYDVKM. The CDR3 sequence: CASSLSYGDRFNSPLHF. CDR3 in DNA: TGTGCCAGCAGTTTATCCTACGGCGACAGGTTCAATTCACCCCTCCACTTT. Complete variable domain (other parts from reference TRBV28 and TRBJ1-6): DVKVTQSSRYLVKRTGEKVFLECVQDMDHENMFWYRQDPGLGLRLIYFSYDVKMKEKGDIPEGYSVSREKKERFSLILESASTNQTSMYLCASSLSYGDRFNSPLHFGNGTRLTVT.